Listed below are T cell receptor beta chains from one sample, sequenced in a study of blood T cells in healthy people across ages. TCRdb re-called the 5' RACE reads through MiXCR, storing one row per CDR3 protein. This table holds 890,000 or so distinct CDR3 sequences, approximately 59% found once. The specimen was blood. The receptors shown here come from a man aged 25-40 years in good health. The CDR3 runs from the conserved cysteine through the conserved F or W. The D gene is left open where the match is weak. Expanded clones get a size class; other rows say once, few or many, or leave the size out.

J: TRBJ2-7; V: TRBV6-5; D: NA; size: NA; CDR3: CASSYSREAYEQYF; DNA: TGTGCCAGCAGTTACTCTAGAGAAGCCTACGAGCAGTACTTC
J: TRBJ2-3; V: TRBV6-1; D: TRBD2; size: NA; CDR3: CASGTSGRTDTQYF; DNA: TGTGCCAGCGGGACTAGCGGTCGCACAGATACGCAGTATTTT
J: TRBJ2-7; V: TRBV6-2/TRBV6-3; D: TRBD2; size: NA; CDR3: CASSTLAGAYEQYF; DNA: TGTGCCAGCAGTACACTAGCGGGGGCCTACGAGCAGTACTTC
J: TRBJ2-7; V: TRBV20-1; D: TRBD1; size: NA; CDR3: CSARDPTGENEQYF; DNA: TGCAGTGCTAGAGATCCCACAGGGGAAAACGAGCAGTACTTC
J: TRBJ2-6; V: TRBV12-3/TRBV12-4; D: NA; size: NA; CDR3: CASSRGTVYSGANVLTF; DNA: TGTGCCAGCAGCCGCGGGACAGTTTACTCTGGGGCCAACGTCCTGACTTTC
J: TRBJ2-7; V: TRBV4-1; D: NA; size: few; CDR3: CASSQDPGDHVRKQYF; DNA: TGCGCCAGCAGCCAAGATCCGGGGGATCACGTACGCAAGCAGTACTTC
J: TRBJ1-6; V: TRBV6-2/TRBV6-3; D: TRBD1; size: NA; CDR3: CASRTGVGSPLHF; DNA: TGTGCCAGCAGGACAGGGGTGGGGTCACCCCTCCACTTT
J: TRBJ2-5; V: TRBV12-3/TRBV12-4; D: NA; size: NA; CDR3: CASSRQGLRETQYF; DNA: TGTGCCAGCAGCCGCCAGGGGCTTCGGGAGACCCAGTACTTC
J: TRBJ2-1; V: TRBV15; D: TRBD2; size: NA; CDR3: CATSGPTSDNEQFF; DNA: TGTGCCACCAGCGGACCGACTAGCGACAATGAGCAGTTCTTC
J: TRBJ2-3; V: TRBV9; D: NA; size: NA; CDR3: CASGREVTGTQYF; DNA: TGTGCCAGCGGCAGGGAAGTGACAGGTACGCAGTATTTT
J: TRBJ2-5; V: TRBV4-3; D: NA; size: NA; CDR3: CASSQGKETQYF; DNA: TGCGCCAGCAGCCAAGGCAAAGAGACCCAGTACTTC
J: TRBJ1-6; V: TRBV10-3; D: TRBD1; size: once; CDR3: CAIRAGTENSPLHF; DNA: TGTGCCATCAGGGCCGGGACAGAGAATTCACCCCTCCACTTT
J: TRBJ2-3; V: TRBV29-1; D: NA; size: NA; CDR3: CSVGSDTDTQYF; DNA: TGCAGCGTTGGAAGTGACACAGATACGCAGTATTTT